This T cell receptor beta chain comes out of a study of blood T cells in healthy people across ages. Study results and limitations: Strong correlation existed between TCR beta diversity and naive T cell percentage. Comparison with aged donors showed that long-lived donors had more naive CD4+ cells and higher diversity.

CDR1 and CDR2 from the germline V gene are SGHKS and YYEKEE (reference sequence). CDR3 length: 16 amino acids. V dropped 0 bases and J dropped 2; count of bases not matched to a gene: 4. In this sample, this clonotype turned up many times. No antigen is known for it. Peripheral blood, roughly 9.3 milliliters per donor, was collected. Then a second PCR, running roughly 7 to 11 cycles, was carried out with a sample-barcoded 5' primer and a J-beta primer mix. All cDNA molecules were each tagged by a template-switch adaptor with 12 random nucleotides. MiXCR was run by TCRdb on the 5' RACE reads, yielding one entry per CDR3 protein. The sample lists approximately 1.5 million distinct CDR3 sequences, approximately 39% occurring once.

The material sequenced was blood. The origin of this receptor is a woman younger than 30 in good health. The V gene is TRBV5-5, the J gene TRBJ2-1; TRBD2 matches 8 bases. CDR3 nucleotide sequence: TGTGCCAGCAGCTTGGCCCCGGGACTAGCCTACAATGAGCAGTTCTTC. It encodes CASSLAPGLAYNEQFF.